The sample holds many counts of the clone carrying this T cell receptor (beta chain). Antigen unknown. Library preparation (for TCRbeta) was performed with unique molecular identifiers. TCRdb analysed the PCR reads with MiXCR anew, one entry per CDR3 protein. The sample records 250,000 to 300,000 distinct CDR3 sequences, roughly 7.8% being singletons. The CDR3 consists of 18 residues. V shed 1 base and J 3 bases; nucleotides not matched to a gene: 6. CDR1 is DFQATT and CDR2 is SNEGSKA in the germline V gene (reference sequence). This record comes from a study of T-cell reconstitution after alpha-beta-depleted transplantation in children. Study-wide points: A year had passed since transplant, and T-cell counts and diversity by then came mostly from newly produced T cells.

The rearrangement joins TRBV20-1 to TRBJ2-1; 16 bases agree with TRBD2. This sequence originates from a female patient aged 2-9 years who had a stem cell transplant for Fanconi anemia, so the T cells may come from the graft donor. Sequencing used peripheral blood, obtained 360 days after TCRalphabeta/CD19-depleted stem cell transplant. CDR3 DNA: TGCAGTGCTAGAGTGGGACTAGCGGGAGGGCGCATCTACAATGAGCAGTTCTTC. Translated, it gives CSARVGLAGGRIYNEQFF.